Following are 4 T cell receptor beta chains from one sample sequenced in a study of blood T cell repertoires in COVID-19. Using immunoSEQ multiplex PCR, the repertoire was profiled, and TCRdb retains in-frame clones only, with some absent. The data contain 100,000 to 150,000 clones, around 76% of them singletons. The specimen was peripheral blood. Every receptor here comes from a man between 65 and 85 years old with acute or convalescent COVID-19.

For the CDR3, the DNA is TGTGCCAGCAGCCAGGGGTCAGCTAACTATGGCTACACCTTC. This sequence encodes CASSQGSANYGYTF. The V gene is TRBV7-2, the J gene TRBJ1-2; the D gene is possibly TRBD1 (6 bases). The V gene's germline CDR1 is SGHTA and CDR2 FQGNSA. The CDR3 sequence is 14 residues long. V shed 5 bases and J shed 0 bases, with 10 bases lying between them.

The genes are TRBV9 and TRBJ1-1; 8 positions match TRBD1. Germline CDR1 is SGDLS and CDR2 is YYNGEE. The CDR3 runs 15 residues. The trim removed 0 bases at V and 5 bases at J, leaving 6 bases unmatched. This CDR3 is CASSVAAGGLTEAFF. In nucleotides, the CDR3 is TGTGCCAGCAGCGTAGCGGCAGGGGGCCTGACTGAAGCTTTCTTT.

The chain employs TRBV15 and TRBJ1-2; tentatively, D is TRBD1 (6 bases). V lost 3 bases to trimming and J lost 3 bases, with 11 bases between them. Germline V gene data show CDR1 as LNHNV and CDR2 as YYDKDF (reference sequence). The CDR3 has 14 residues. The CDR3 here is CATSRPGVDYGYTF. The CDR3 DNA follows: TGTGCCACCAGCAGGCCAGGGGTCGACTATGGCTACACCTTC.

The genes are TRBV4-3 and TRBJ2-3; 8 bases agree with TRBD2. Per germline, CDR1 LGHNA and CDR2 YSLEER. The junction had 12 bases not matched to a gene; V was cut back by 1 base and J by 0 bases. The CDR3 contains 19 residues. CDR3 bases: TGCGCCAGCAGCCAAGTGGGCCGGGAGGGGCCGCTTAGCACAGATACGCAGTATTTT. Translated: CASSQVGREGPLSTDTQYF.